This T cell receptor (beta chain) is from a study of graft-versus-host responses after intestinal transplantation. The CDR3 runs to 15 residues. V dropped 0 bases and J dropped 2; count of bases not matched to a gene: 3. Germline V gives CDR1 MGHRA, CDR2 YSYEKL. As for this clone: Its antigen is undetermined.

Here immunoSEQ multiplex PCR was the method, and the copy in TCRdb shows in-frame clones only, minus some. The sample yields 75,000 to 100,000 clones, 85% to 95% seen once. The study's findings and limits: Present in recipient marrow, GvH clones included some that appeared first in ileum or blood. Peak GvH clone levels in circulation were associated with early post-transplant HvG declines.

This clonotype was sampled from a human donor who received an intestinal transplant. The V gene is TRBV4-1, the J gene TRBJ2-7; TRBD1 aligns across 8 bases. The source material was unstimulated CD8+ T cells sorted from spleen or lymph node cells, sampled before intestinal transplant. The CDR3 reads CASSQEDREAYEQYF. The CDR3 DNA sequence: TGCGCCAGCAGCCAAGAGGACAGGGAGGCCTACGAGCAGTACTTC.